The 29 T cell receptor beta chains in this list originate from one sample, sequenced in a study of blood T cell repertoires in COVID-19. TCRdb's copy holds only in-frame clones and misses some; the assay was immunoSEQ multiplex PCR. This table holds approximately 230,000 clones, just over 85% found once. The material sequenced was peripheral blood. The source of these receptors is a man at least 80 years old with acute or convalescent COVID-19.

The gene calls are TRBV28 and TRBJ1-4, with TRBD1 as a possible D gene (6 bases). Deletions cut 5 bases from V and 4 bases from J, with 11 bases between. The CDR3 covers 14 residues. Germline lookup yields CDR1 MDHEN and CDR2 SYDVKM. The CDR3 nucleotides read TGTGCCAGCAGTGAGACAGGCCTTAATGAAAAACTGTTTTTT. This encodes CASSETGLNEKLFF.

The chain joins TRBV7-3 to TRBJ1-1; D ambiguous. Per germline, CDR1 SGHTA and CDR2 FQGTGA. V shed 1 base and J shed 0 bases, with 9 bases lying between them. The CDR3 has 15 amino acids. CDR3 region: CASSLSPVLNTEAFF. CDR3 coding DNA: TGTGCCAGCAGCTTAAGTCCGGTCTTGAACACTGAAGCTTTCTTT.

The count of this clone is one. CDR3 amino acids: CASSPTESYNEQFF. The CDR3 DNA sequence: TGTGCCAGCAGCCCGACAGAATCCTACAATGAGCAGTTCTTC. J is TRBJ2-1 and V is TRBV7-9, with a weak D call TRBD1 (5 bases). CDR1 SEHNR and CDR2 FQNEAQ come from the germline V gene (reference sequence). The CDR3 is 14 residues long. V lost 5 bases and J lost 1, with 9 bases in between.

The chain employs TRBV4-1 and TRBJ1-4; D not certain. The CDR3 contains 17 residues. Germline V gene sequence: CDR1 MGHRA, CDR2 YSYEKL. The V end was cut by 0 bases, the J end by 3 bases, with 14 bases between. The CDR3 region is CASSQEKRVDANEKLFF. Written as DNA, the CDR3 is TGCGCCAGCAGCCAAGAGAAGAGGGTAGATGCTAATGAAAAACTGTTTTTT.

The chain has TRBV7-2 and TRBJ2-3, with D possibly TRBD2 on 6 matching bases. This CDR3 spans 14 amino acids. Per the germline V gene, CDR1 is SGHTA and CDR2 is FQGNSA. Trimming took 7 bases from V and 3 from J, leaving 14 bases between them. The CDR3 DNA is TGTGCCAGCACCTTGGCGGGGAGGACAGATACGCAGTATTTT. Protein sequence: CASTLAGRTDTQYF. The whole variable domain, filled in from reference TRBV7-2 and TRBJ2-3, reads GAGVSQSPSNKVTEKGKDVELRCDPISGHTALYWYRQSLGQGLEFLIYFQGNSAPDKSGLPSDRFSAERTGGSVSTLTIQRTQQEDSAVYLCASTLAGRTDTQYFGPGTRLTVL.

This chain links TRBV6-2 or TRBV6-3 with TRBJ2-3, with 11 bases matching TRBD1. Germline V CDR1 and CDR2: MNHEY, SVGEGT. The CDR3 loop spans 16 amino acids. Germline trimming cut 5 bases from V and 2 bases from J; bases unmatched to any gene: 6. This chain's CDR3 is CASSHGQGADTDTQYF. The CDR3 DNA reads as TGTGCCAGCAGTCACGGACAGGGGGCGGACACAGATACGCAGTATTTT.

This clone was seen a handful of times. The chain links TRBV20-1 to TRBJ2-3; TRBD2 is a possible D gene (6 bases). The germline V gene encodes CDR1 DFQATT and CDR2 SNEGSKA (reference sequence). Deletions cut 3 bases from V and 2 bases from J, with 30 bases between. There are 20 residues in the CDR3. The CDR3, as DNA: TGCAGTGCTAGTCCCACGGAGGGGCAGGCAACGAGGTCCATCACAGATACGCAGTATTTT. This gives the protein CSASPTEGQATRSITDTQYF.

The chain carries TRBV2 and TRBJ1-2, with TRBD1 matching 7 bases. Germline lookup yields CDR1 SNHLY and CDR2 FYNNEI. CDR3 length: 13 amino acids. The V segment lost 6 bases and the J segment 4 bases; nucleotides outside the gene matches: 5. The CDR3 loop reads CASRMGQLYGYTF. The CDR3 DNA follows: TGTGCCAGCAGAATGGGACAGCTCTATGGCTACACCTTC.

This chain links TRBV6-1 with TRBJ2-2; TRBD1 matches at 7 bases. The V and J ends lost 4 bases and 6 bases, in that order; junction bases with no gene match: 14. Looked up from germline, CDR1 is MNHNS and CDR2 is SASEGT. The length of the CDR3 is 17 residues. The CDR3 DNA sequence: TGTGCCAGCAGTGGTAACTCGGACAGGTCAATCGCCGGGGAGCTGTTTTTT. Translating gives CASSGNSDRSIAGELFF.

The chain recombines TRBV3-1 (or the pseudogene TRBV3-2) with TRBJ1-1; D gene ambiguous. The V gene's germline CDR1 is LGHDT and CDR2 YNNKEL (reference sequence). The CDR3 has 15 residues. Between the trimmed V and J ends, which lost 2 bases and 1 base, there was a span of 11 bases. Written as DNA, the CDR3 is TGTGCCAGCAGCCAAATAAACAGCCCGAACACTGAAGCTTTCTTT. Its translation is CASSQINSPNTEAFF.

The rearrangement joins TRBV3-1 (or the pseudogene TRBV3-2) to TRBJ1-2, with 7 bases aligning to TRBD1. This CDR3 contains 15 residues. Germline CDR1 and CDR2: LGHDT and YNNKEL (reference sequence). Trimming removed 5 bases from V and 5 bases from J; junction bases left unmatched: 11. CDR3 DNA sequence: TGTGCCAGCAGCATAGGGACAGCCCTAGGATATGGCTACACCTTC. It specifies CASSIGTALGYGYTF.

For the CDR3, the DNA is TGTGCCAGCAGCCTCATGGCCGGGACTAGCGGGAACAATGAGCAGTTCTTC. It codes for CASSLMAGTSGNNEQFF. This rearrangement joins TRBV7-9 to TRBJ2-1; 13 bases line up with TRBD2. Germline V lookup: CDR1 SEHNR, CDR2 FQNEAQ (reference sequence). The CDR3 totals 17 residues. V was clipped by 5 bases and J by 5 bases; unmatched bases: 9. Based on the CDR3 plus reference TRBV7-9 and TRBJ2-1, the full variable domain is DTGVSQNPRHKITKRGQNVTFRCDPISEHNRLYWYRQTLGQGPEFLTYFQNEAQLEKSRLLSDRFSAERPKGSFSTLEIQRTEQGDSAMYLCASSLMAGTSGNNEQFFGPGTRLTVL.

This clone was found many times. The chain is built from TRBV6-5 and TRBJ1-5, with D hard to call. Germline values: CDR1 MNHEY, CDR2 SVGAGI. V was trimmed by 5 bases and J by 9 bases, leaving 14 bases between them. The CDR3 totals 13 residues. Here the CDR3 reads CASSPDGVLPQHF. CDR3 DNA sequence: TGTGCCAGCAGTCCCGACGGGGTACTGCCCCAGCATTTT.

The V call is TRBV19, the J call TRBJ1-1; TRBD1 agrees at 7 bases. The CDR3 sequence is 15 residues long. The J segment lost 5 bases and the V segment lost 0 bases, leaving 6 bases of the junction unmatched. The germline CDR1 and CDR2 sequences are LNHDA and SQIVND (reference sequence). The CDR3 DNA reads TGTGCCAGTAGTATAGATCGAAGGGGGCGGACTGAAGCTTTCTTT. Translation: CASSIDRRGRTEAFF.

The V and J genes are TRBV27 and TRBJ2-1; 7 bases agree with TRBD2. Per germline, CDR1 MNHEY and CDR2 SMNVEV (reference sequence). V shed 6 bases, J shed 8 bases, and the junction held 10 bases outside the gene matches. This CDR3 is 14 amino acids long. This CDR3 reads CASRDRRGNDEQFF. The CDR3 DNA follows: TGTGCCAGCAGGGATAGGCGGGGGAATGATGAGCAGTTCTTC.

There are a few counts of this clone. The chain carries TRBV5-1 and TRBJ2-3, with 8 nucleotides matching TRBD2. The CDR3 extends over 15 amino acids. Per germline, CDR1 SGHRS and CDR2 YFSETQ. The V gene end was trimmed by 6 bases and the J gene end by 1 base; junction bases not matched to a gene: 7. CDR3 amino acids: CASTRGGLGTDTQYF. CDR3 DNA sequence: TGCGCCAGCACCCGGGGGGGTCTGGGCACAGATACGCAGTATTTT.

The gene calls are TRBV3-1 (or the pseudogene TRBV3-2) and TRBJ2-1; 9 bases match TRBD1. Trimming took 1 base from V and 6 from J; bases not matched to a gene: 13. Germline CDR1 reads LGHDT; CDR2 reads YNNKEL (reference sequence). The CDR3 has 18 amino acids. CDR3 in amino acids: CASSQARYRDRESNEQFF. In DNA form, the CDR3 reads TGTGCCAGCAGCCAAGCTCGATACCGGGACAGGGAAAGCAATGAGCAGTTCTTC.

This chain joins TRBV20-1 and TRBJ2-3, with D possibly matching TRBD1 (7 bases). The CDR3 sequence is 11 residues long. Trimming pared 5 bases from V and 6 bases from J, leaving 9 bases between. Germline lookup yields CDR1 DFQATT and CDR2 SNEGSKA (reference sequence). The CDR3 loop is CSAGGGDTQYF. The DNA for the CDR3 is TGCAGTGCTGGAGGGGGCGATACGCAGTATTTT.

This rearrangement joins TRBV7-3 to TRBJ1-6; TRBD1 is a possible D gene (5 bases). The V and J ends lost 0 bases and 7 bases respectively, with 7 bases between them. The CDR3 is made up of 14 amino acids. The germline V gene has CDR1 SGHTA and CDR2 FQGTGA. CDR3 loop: CASSLTGVNSPLHF. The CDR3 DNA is TGTGCCAGCAGCTTAACAGGGGTCAATTCACCCCTCCACTTT.

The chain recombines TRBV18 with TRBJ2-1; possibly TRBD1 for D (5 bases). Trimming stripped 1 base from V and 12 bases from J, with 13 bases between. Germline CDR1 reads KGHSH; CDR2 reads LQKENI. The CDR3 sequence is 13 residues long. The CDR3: CASSPRSDQGQFF. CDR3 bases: TGTGCCAGCTCACCACGGAGCGATCAGGGGCAGTTCTTC. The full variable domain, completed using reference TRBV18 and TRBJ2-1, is NAGVMQNPRHLVRRRGQEARLRCSPMKGHSHVYWYRQLPEEGLKFMVYLQKENIIDESGMPKERFSAEFPKEGPSILRIQQVVRGDSAAYFCASSPRSDQGQFFGPGTRLTVL.

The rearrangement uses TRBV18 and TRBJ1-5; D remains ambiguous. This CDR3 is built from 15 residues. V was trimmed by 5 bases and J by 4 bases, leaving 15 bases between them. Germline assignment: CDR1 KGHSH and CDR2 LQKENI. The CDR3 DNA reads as TGTGCCAGCTCAGCCGCCGGGATCCCTAATCAGCCCCAGCATTTT. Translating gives CASSAAGIPNQPQHF.

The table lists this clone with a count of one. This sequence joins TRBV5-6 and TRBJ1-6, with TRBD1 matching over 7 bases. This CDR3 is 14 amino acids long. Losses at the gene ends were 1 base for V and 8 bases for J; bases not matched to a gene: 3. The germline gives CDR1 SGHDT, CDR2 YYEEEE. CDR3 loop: CASSLRDRDSPLHF. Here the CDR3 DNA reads TGTGCCAGCAGCTTGCGGGACAGAGATTCACCCCTCCACTTT.

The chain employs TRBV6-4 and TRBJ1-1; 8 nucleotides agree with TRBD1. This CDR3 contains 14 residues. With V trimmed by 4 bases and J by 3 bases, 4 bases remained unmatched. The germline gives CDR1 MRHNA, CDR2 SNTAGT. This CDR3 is CASSGQGLDTEAFF. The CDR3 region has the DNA TGTGCCAGCAGTGGACAGGGGCTGGACACTGAAGCTTTCTTT.

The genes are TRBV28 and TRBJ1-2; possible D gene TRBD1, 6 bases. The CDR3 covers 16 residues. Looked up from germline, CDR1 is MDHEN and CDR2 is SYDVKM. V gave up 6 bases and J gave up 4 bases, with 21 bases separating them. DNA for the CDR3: TGTGCCAGCAGACTAGGGGGGGACCCCAAGCCCTATGGCTACACCTTC. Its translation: CASRLGGDPKPYGYTF.

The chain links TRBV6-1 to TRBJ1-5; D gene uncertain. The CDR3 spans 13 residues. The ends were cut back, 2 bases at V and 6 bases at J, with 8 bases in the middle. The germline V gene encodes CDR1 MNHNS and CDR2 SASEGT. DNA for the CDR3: TGTGCCAGCAGTGAACAGCGCAGTCAGCCCCAGCATTTT. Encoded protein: CASSEQRSQPQHF.

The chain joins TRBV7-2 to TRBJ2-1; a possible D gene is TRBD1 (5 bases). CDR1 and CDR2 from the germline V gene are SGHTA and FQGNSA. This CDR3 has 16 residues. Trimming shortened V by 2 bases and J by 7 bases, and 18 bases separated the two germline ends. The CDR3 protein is CASSLWGTSMMNEQFF. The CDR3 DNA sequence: TGTGCCAGCAGCTTATGGGGCACATCCATGATGAATGAGCAGTTCTTC.

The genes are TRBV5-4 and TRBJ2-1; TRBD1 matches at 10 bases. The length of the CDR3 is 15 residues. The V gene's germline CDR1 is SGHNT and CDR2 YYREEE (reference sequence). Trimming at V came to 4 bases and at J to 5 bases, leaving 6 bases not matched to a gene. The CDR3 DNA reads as TGTGCCAGCAGCACCGGGACAGGGGTTGACAATGAGCAGTTCTTC. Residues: CASSTGTGVDNEQFF.

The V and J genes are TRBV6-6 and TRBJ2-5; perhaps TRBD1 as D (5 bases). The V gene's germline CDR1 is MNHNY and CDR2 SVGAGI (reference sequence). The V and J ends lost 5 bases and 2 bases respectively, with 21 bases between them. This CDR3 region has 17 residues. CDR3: CASSLRPTGRAQETQYF. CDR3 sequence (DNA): TGTGCCAGCAGTCTACGGCCCACAGGAAGAGCTCAAGAGACCCAGTACTTC.

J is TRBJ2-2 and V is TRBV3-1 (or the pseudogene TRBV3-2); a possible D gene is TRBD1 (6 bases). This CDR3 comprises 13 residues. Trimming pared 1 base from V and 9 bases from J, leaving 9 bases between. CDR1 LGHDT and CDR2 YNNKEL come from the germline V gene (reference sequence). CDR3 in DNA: TGTGCCAGCAGCCAAGCAGGGGACCGGGAGCTGTTTTTT. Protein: CASSQAGDRELFF.